The clone carrying this TCR beta chain has a single count. Profiling relied on immunoSEQ multiplex PCR, and the TCRdb table lists in-frame clones only, not all of them. The profile shows tens of thousands of clones, approximately 80% of them singletons. Time point described: baseline, week 1 (first vaccination visit). Treatment defined: pre-vaccination baseline after standard-of-care therapy. New WHO grade 3 or 4 IDH1-mutant, ATRX-lost astrocytomas were present in all donors. This sample is drawn from a study of a mutant IDH1 vaccine in newly diagnosed glioma. Study summary: Of the patients given treatment, around 60% were male and 37.5% were female, and a mean age of about 40 years was recorded. Before enrollment, patients got radiotherapy alone, temozolomide alone, or mostly the combination.

The sequencing here drew on PBMCs, taken from a glioma patient treated with radiotherapy, temozolomide or both. The source of this sequence is a woman aged 40 to 49 with glioma.

The CDR3 reads CASRRTPFTDTQYF. CDR3 coding DNA: TGTGCCAGCCGACGGACTCCTTTCACAGATACGCAGTATTTT. The chain employs TRBV27 and TRBJ2-3; the D gene is possibly TRBD2 (5 bases). The CDR3 runs to 14 residues. Trimming stripped 8 bases from V and 2 bases from J, with 14 bases between. CDR1 and CDR2 from the germline V gene are MNHEY and SMNVEV (reference sequence).